This T cell receptor beta chain is from a study of T cell responses to AZD1222 COVID-19 vaccine. Measured with immunoSEQ multiplex PCR; TCRdb has only the in-frame clones, and not every one. The sample carries fewer than 120,000 clones, 94% recorded once. Overall study findings and caveats: CD4 TCRs associated with vaccination spanned spike, dominating at 160-218 and 743-854. The breadth and depth of Spike-specific TCRs increased once two AZD1222 doses had been given. Donors skewed white British and female; clonal diversity was possibly underestimated. The study identified only 6 or 7 AZD1222 recipients as seropositive at baseline.

CDR1 is SGHRS, CDR2 YFSETQ, per germline. Trimming cost V 4 bases and J 8 bases; bases outside gene matches: 11. The CDR3 loop spans 15 amino acids. Of note for this clone: Its antigen remains unidentified.

The V call is TRBV5-1, the J call TRBJ2-1; 8 bases fit TRBD2. This clonotype was obtained from an adult who received the AZD1222 COVID-19 vaccine. The sequences come from peripheral blood, collected 28 days after the second AZD1222 dose. The CDR3 DNA sequence: TGCGCCAGCAGCACCGGGACTAGTAGAGGCGATGAGCAGTTCTTC. It codes for CASSTGTSRGDEQFF.